Sequencing of this T cell receptor beta chain was carried out in a study of T-cell memory formation after mild COVID-19. Across the whole study: TCR clusters mostly belonged to single donors. General observations from the study: Some SARS-CoV-2-responding clones were already detected in memory before infection. The study found balanced CD4/CD8 in clones contracting day 15 to 85 and a CD4+ lean in later expanders.

UMIs and sample barcodes were carried by the TCR alpha and TCR beta cDNA libraries that 5'RACE produced using constant-segment primers. TCRdb re-analysed the 5' RACE reads in MiXCR, keeping a single row per CDR3 protein. The table has about 560,000 distinct CDR3 sequences, 15% to 20% seen once. In this sample, this clonotype turned up many times. Its target is not known. Compared with germline, one end of the junction differs, possibly owing to a read error. The germline gives CDR1 SGHNT, CDR2 YENEEA. This CDR3 spans 15 amino acids. This sequence was found in an adult woman who had mild COVID-19 (a few samples of this study predate the infection). Cell type and time point are not known. Sample: PBMCs or a T cell subset sorted from them (not recorded which). This sequence joins TRBV11-3 and TRBJ2-2, with D maybe TRBD1 (5 bases). CDR3 residues: CASSPQGTKTGELFF. CDR3 sequence (DNA): TGTGCCAGCAGCCCCCAGGGTACGAAAACCGGGGAGCTGTTTTTT.